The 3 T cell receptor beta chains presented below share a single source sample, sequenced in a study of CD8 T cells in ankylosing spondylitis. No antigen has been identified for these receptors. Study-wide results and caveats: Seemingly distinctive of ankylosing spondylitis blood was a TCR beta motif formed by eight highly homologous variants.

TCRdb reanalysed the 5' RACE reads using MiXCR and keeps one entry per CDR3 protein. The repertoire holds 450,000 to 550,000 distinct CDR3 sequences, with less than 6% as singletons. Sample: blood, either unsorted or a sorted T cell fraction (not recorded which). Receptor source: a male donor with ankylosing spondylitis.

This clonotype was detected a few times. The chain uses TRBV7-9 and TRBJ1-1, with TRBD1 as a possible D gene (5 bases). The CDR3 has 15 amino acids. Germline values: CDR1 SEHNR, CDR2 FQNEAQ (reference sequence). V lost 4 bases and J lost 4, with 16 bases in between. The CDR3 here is CASSSRREGSTEAFF. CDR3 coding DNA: TGTGCCAGCAGCTCACGACGGGAGGGGAGCACTGAAGCTTTCTTT.

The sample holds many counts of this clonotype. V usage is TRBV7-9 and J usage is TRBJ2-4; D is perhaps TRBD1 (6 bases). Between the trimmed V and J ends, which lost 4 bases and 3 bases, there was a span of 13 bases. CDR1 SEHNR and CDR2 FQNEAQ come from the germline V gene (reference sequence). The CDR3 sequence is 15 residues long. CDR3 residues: CASSSSGTSKNIQYF. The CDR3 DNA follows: TGTGCCAGCAGCTCCTCCGGGACAAGCAAAAACATTCAGTACTTC.

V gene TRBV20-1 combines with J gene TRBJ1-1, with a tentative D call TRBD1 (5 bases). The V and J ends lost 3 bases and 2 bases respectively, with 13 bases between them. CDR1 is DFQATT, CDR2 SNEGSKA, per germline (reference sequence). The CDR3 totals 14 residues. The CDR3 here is CSASRDGTNTEAFF. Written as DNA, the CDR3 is TGCAGTGCTAGTCGGGACGGAACTAACACTGAAGCTTTCTTT.